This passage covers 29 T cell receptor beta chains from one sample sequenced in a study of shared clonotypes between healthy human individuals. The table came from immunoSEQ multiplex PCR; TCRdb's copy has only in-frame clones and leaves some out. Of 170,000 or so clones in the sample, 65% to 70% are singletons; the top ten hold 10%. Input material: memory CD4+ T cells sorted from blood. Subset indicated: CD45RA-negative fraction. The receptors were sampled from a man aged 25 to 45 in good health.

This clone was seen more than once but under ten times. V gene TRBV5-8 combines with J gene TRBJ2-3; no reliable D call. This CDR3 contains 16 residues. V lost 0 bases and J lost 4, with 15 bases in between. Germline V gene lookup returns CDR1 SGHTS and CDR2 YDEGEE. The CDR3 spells CASSLDGSAGADTQYF. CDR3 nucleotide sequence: TGTGCCAGCAGCTTGGATGGATCAGCTGGGGCAGATACGCAGTATTTT. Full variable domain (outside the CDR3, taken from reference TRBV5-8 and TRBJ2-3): EAGVTQSPTHLIKTRGQQATLRCSPISGHTSVYWYQQALGLGLQFLLWYDEGEERNRGNFPPRFSGRQFPNYSSELNVNALELEDSALYLCASSLDGSAGADTQYFGPGTRLTVL.

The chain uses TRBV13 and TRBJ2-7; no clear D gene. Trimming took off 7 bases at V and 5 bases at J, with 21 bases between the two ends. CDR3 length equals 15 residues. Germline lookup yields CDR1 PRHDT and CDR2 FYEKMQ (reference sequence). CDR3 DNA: TGTGCCAGCACCATTTGGGATAGGGTAAGGGACGAGCAGTACTTC. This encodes CASTIWDRVRDEQYF.

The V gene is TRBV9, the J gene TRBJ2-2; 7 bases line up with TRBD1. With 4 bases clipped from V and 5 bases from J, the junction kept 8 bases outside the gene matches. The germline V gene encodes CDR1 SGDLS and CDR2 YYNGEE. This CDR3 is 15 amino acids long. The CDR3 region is CASSRDRAGTGELFF. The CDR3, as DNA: TGTGCCAGCAGCCGCGACAGGGCTGGGACCGGGGAGCTGTTTTTT.

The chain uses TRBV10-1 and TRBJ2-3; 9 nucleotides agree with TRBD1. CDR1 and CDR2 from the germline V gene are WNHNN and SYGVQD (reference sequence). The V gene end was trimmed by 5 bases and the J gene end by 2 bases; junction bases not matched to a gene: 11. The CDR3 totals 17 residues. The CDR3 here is CASSISSGTGFTDTQYF. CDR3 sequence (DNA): TGCGCCAGCAGTATTTCTTCCGGGACAGGGTTCACAGATACGCAGTATTTT.

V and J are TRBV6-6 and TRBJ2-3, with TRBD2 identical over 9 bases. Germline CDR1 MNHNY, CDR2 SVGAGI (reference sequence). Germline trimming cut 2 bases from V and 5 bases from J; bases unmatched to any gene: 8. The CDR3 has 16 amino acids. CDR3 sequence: CASSYTPGLAVDTQYF. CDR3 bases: TGTGCCAGCAGTTACACTCCGGGACTAGCTGTAGATACGCAGTATTTT.

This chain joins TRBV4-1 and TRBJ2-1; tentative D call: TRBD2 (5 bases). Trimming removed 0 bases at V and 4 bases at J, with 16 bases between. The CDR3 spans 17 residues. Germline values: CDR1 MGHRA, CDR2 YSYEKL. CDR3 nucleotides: TGCGCCAGCAGCCAAGACGGATTGGCGGGTGTTTACAATGAGCAGTTCTTC. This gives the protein CASSQDGLAGVYNEQFF.

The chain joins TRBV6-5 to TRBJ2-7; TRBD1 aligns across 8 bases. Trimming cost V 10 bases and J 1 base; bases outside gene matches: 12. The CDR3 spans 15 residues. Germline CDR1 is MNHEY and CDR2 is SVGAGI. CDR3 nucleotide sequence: TGTGCCACCCGGATAGTTGGGACAGGTTCCTACGAGCAGTACTTC. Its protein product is CATRIVGTGSYEQYF.

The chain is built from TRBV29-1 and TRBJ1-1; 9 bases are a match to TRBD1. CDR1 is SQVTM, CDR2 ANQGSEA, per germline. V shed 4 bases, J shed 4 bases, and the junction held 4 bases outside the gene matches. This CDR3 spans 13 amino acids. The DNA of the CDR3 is TGCAGCGTTGTCCGGGACAGGGTCACTGAAGCTTTCTTT. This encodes CSVVRDRVTEAFF.

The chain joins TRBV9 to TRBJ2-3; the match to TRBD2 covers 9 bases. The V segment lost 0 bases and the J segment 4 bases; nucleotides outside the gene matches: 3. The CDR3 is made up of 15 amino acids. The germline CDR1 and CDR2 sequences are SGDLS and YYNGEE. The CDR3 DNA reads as TGTGCCAGCAGCGTAGTAGCGGGAGTCCCAGATACGCAGTATTTT. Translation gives CASSVVAGVPDTQYF.

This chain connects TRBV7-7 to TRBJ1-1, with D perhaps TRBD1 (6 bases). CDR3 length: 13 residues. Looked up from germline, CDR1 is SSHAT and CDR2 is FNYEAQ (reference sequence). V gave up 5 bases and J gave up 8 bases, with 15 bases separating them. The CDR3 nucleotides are TGTGCCAGCAGCACCTCCCTCCAGGGGGAAGCTTTCTTT. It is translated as CASSTSLQGEAFF.

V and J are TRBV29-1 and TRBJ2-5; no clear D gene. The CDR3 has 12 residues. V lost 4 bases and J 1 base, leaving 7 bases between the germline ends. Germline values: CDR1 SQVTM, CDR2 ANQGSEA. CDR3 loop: CSVGPSQETQYF. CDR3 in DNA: TGCAGCGTTGGCCCCTCCCAAGAGACCCAGTACTTC.

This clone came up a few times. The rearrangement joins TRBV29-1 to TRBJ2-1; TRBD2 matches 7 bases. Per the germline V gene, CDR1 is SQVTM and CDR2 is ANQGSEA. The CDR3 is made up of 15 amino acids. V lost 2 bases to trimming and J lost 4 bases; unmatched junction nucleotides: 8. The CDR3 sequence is CSVEPGGSFYNEQFF. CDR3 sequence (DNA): TGCAGCGTTGAACCGGGAGGCTCCTTTTACAATGAGCAGTTCTTC.

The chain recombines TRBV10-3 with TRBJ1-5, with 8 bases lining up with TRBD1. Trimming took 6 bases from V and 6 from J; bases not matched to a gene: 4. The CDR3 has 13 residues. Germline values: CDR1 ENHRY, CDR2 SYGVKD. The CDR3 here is CAIRDRDSQPQHF. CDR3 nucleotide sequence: TGTGCCATCAGGGACAGGGATAGTCAGCCCCAGCATTTT.

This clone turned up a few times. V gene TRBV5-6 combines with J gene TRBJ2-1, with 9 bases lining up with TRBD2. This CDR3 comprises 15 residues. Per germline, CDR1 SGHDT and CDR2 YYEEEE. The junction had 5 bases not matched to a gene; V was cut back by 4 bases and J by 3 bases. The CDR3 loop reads CASSGGTSHYNEQFF. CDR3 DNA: TGTGCCAGCAGCGGGGGGACTAGCCACTACAATGAGCAGTTCTTC.

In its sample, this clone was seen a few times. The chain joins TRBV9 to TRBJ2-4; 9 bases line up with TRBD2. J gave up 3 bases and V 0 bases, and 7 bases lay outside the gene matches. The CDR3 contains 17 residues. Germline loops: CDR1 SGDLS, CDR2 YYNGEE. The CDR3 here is CASSVDPTSGVKNIQYF. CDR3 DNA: TGTGCCAGCAGCGTAGATCCGACTAGCGGAGTCAAAAACATTCAGTACTTC.

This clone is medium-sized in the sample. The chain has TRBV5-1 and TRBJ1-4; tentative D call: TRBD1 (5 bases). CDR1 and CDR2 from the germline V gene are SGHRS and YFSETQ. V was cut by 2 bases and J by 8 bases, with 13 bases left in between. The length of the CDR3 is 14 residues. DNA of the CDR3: TGCGCCAGCAGCTTCACGGGGGGTGGCGAAAAACTGTTTTTT. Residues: CASSFTGGGEKLFF.

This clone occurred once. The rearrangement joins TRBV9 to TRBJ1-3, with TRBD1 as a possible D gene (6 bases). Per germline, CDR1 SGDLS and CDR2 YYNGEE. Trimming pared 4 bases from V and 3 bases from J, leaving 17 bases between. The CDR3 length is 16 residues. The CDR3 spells CASSKRGATGGNTIYF. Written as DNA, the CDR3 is TGTGCCAGCAGCAAACGGGGGGCAACAGGTGGAAACACCATATATTTT.

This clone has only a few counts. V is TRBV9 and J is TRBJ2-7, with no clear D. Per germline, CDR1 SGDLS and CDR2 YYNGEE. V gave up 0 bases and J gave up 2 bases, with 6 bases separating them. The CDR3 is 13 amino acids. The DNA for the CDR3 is TGTGCCAGCAGCGTAGAGGGTACCTACGAGCAGTACTTC. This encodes CASSVEGTYEQYF. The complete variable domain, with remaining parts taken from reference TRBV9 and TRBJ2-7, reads DSGVTQTPKHLITATGQRVTLRCSPRSGDLSVYWYQQSLDQGLQFLIQYYNGEERAKGNILERFSAQQFPDLHSELNLSSLELGDSALYFCASSVEGTYEQYFGPGTRLTVT.

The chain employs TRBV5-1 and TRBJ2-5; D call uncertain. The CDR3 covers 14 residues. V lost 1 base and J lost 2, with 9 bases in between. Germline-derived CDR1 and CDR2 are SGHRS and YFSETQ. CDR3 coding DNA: TGCGCCAGCAGCTTGACGGCAGGACAAGAGACCCAGTACTTC. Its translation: CASSLTAGQETQYF.

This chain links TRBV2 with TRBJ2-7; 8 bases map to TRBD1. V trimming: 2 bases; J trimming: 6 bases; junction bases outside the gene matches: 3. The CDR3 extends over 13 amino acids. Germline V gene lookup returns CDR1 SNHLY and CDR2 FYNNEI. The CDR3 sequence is CASSERQGLEQYF. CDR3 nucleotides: TGTGCCAGCAGTGAAAGACAGGGGCTCGAGCAGTACTTC.

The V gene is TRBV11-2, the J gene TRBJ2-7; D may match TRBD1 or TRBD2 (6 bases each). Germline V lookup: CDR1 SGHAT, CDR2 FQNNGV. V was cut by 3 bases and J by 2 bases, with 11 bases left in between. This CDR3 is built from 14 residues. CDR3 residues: CASSFWGATYEQYF. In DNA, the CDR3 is TGTGCCAGCAGCTTTTGGGGGGCAACCTACGAGCAGTACTTC.

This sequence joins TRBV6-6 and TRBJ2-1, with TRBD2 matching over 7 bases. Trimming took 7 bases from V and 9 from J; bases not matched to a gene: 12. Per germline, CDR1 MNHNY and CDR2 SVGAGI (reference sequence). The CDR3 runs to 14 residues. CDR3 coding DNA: TGTGCCAGCAACCGGGGCGGGAGATTGGGTGAGCAGTTCTTC. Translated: CASNRGGRLGEQFF.

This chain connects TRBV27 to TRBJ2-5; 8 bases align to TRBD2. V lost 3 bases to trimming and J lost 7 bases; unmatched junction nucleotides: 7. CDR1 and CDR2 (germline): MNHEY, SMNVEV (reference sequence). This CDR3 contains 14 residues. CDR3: CASSLSSAGVTQYF. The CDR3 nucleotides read TGTGCCAGCAGTTTGTCATCAGCGGGGGTGACCCAGTACTTC.

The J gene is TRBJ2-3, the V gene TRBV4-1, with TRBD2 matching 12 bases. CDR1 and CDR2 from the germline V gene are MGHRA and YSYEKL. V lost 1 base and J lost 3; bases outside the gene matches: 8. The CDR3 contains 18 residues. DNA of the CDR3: TGCGCCAGCAGCCAAGGCACCTTGACTAGCGGGAGTACAGATACGCAGTATTTT. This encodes CASSQGTLTSGSTDTQYF.

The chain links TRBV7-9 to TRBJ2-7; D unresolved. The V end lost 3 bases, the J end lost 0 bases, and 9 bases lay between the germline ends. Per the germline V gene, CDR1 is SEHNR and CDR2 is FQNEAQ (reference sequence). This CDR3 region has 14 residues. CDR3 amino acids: CASSFSITSYEQYF. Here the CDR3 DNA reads TGTGCCAGCAGCTTCAGTATTACCTCCTACGAGCAGTACTTC.

The chain's CDR3 is CASNSGGDSNQPQHF. CDR3 sequence (DNA): TGTGCCAGCAATTCCGGAGGGGATAGCAATCAGCCCCAGCATTTT. The chain is built from TRBV28 and TRBJ1-5; D might be TRBD1 (5 bases). CDR1 and CDR2 (germline): MDHEN, SYDVKM. This CDR3 spans 15 amino acids. V gave up 7 bases and J gave up 0 bases, with 13 bases separating them. Looking up the rest from reference TRBV28 and TRBJ1-5 gives the full variable domain: DVKVTQSSRYLVKRTGEKVFLECVQDMDHENMFWYRQDPGLGLRLIYFSYDVKMKEKGDIPEGYSVSREKKERFSLILESASTNQTSMYLCASNSGGDSNQPQHFGDGTRLSIL.

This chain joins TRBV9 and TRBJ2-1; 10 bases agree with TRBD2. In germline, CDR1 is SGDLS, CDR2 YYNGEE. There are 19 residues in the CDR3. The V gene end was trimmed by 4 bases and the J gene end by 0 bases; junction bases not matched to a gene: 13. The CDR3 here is CASSYFDRLAGSSYNEQFF. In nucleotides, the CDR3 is TGTGCCAGCAGCTATTTTGATAGACTAGCGGGTAGCTCCTACAATGAGCAGTTCTTC.

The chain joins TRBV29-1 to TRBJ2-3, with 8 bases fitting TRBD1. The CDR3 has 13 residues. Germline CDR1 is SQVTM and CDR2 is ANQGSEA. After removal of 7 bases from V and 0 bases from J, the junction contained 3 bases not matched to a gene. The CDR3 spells CSARQGSTDTQYF. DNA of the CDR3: TGCAGCGCTCGACAGGGGAGCACAGATACGCAGTATTTT.

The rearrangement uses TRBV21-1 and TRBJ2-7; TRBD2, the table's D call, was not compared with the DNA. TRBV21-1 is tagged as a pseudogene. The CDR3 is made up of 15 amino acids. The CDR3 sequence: CARPNSSAIGYEQYF. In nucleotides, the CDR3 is TGTGCCAGGCCCAATTCGAGCGCGATAGGCTACGAGCAGTACTTC.